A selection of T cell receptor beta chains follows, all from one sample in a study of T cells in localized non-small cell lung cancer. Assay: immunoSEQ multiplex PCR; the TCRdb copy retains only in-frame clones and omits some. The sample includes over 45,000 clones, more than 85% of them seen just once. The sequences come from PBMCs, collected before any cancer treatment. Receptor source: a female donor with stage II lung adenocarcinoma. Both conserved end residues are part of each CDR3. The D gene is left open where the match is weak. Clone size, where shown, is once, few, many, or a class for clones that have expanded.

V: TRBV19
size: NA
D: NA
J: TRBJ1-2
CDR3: CASSIMFTANYGYTF
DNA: TGTGCCAGTAGTATAATGTTCACAGCCAACTATGGCTACACCTTC

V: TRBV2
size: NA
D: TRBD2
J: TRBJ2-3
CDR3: CARAGGPGTDTQYF
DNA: TGTGCCAGGGCGGGGGGCCCGGGCACAGATACGCAGTATTTT

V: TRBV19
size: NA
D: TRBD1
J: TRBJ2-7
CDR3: CASSVSHRDRVLYEQYF
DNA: TGTGCCAGTAGTGTATCCCACCGGGACAGGGTTCTCTACGAGCAGTACTTC

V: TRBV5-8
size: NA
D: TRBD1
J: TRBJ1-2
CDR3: CASSLTGDYGYTF
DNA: TGTGCCAGCAGTCTCACAGGGGACTATGGCTACACCTTC

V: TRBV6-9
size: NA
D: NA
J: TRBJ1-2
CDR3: CATAPEGGYGYTF
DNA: TGTGCCACCGCTCCAGAGGGTGGCTATGGCTACACCTTC

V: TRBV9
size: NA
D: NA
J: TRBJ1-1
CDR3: CASRVGLANTEAFF
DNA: TGTGCCAGCAGGGTCGGGTTGGCGAACACTGAAGCTTTCTTT

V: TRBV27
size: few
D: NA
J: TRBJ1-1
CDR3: CASSFTLGGLNTEAFF
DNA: TGTGCCAGCAGTTTCACACTGGGGGGGCTGAACACTGAAGCTTTCTTT

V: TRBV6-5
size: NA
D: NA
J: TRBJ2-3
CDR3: CASSSHSGSTDTQYF
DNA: TGTGCCAGCAGTTCTCACAGTGGGAGCACAGATACGCAGTATTTT

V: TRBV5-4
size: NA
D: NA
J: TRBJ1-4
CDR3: CASSLGASSNEKLFF
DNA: TGTGCCAGCAGCCTTGGGGCGTCGTCTAATGAAAAACTGTTTTTT

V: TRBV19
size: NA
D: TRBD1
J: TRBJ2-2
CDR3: CASSIPPRQGGTGELFF
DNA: TGTGCCAGTAGTATACCCCCCCGACAGGGCGGCACCGGGGAGCTGTTTTTT

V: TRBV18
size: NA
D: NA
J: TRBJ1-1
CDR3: CASSPPQRMNTEAFF
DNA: TGTGCCAGCTCACCTCCACAGCGGATGAACACTGAAGCTTTCTTT

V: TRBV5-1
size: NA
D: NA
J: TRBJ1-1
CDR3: CASSQNMQQNTEAFF
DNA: TGCGCCAGCAGCCAAAATATGCAGCAGAACACTGAAGCTTTCTTT

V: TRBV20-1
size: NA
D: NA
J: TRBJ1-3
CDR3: CSAIQGPTIYF
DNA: TGCAGTGCTATTCAGGGACCCACCATATATTTT

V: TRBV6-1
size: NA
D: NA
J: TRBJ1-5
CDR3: CASSEDQGRQPQHF
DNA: TGTGCCAGCAGTGAAGACCAGGGGCGTCAGCCCCAGCATTTT

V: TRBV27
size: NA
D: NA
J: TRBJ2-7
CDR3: CASSSTGYPYEQYF
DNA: TGTGCCAGCAGTTCTACAGGGTACCCCTACGAGCAGTACTTC

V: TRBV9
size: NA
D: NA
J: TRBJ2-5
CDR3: CASSSTEYQETQYF
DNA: TGTGCCAGCAGCTCGACGGAGTACCAAGAGACCCAGTACTTC

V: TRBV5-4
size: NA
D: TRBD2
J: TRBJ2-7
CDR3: CASSLRRGGEKSSEQYF
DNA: TGTGCCAGCAGCTTGCGGCGGGGGGGCGAAAAAAGTAGCGAGCAGTACTTC

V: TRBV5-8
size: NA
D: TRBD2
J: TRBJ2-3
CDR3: CASSPGLAGGTDTQYF
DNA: TGTGCCAGCAGCCCCGGACTAGCGGGGGGCACAGATACGCAGTATTTT

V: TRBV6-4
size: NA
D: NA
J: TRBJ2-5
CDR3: CASAASTEEQETQYF
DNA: TGTGCCAGCGCGGCCAGTACCGAAGAACAAGAGACCCAGTACTTC

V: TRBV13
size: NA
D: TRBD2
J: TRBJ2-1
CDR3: CASSPRAGSYNEQFF
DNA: TGTGCCAGCAGCCCCCGAGCGGGGTCATACAATGAGCAGTTCTTC

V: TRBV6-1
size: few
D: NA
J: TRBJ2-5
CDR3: CASSEAMKTQYF
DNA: TGTGCCAGCAGTGAAGCTATGAAAACCCAGTACTTC

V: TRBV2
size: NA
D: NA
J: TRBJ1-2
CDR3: CASHPSGAAIRYGYTF
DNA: TGTGCCAGTCACCCGAGTGGGGCCGCTATCCGCTATGGCTACACCTTC

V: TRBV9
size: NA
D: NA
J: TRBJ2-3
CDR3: CASSGWDIAPTDTQYF
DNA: TGTGCCAGCAGCGGATGGGACATCGCGCCCACAGATACGCAGTATTTT

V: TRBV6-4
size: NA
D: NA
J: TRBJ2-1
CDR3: CASRGSTYNEQFF
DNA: TGTGCCAGCAGAGGTAGTACCTACAATGAGCAGTTCTTC

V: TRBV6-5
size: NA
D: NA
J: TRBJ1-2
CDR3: CASTDSARYTF
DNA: TGTGCCAGCACCGACTCAGCCCGCTACACCTTC

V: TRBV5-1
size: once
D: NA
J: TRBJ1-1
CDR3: CASSLLGVGQAFF
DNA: TGCGCCAGCAGCTTGTTAGGGGTGGGTCAAGCTTTCTTT

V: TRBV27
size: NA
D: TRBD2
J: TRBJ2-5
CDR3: CASSSRLAGGQETQYF
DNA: TGTGCCAGCAGTTCCCGACTAGCGGGGGGGCAAGAGACCCAGTACTTC

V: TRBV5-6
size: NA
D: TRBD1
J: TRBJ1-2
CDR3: CASSLGDRLGYGYTF
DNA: TGTGCCAGCAGCTTGGGGGACAGGTTGGGCTATGGCTACACCTTC

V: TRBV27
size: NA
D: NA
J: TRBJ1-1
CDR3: CASSLGRSSTEAFF
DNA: TGTGCCAGCAGTTTAGGCAGATCATCCACTGAAGCTTTCTTT